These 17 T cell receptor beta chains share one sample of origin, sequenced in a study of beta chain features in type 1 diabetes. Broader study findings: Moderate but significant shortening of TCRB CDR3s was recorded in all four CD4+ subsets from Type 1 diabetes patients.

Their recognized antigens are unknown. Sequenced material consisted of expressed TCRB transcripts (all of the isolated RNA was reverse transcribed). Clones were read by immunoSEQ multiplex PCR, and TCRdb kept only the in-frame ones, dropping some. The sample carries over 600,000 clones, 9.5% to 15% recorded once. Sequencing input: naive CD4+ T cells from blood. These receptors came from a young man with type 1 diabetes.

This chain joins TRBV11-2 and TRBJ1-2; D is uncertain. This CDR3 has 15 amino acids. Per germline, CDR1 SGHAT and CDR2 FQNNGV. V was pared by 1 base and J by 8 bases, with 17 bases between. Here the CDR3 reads CASSLVGSALGGYTF. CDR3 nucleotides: TGTGCCAGCAGCTTAGTGGGCAGTGCCTTGGGAGGCTACACCTTC.

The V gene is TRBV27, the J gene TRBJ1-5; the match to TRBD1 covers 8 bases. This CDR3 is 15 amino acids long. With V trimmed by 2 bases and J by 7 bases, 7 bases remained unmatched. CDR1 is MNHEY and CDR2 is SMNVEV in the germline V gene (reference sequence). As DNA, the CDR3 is TGTGCCAGCAGTTTACAGGGGGCGTCGGGGCAGCCCCAGCATTTT. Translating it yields CASSLQGASGQPQHF.

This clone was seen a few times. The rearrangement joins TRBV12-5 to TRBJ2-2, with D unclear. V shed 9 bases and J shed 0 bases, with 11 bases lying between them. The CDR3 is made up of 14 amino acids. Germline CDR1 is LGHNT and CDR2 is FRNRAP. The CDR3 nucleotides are TGTGCTAGCAGCCGGGTTGCGAACACCGGGGAGCTGTTTTTT. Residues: CASSRVANTGELFF. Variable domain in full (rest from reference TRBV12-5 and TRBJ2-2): DARVTQTPRHKVTEMGQEVTMRCQPILGHNTVFWYRQTMMQGLELLAYFRNRAPLDDSGMPKDRFSAEMPDATLATLKIQPSEPRDSAVYFCASSRVANTGELFFGEGSRLTVL.

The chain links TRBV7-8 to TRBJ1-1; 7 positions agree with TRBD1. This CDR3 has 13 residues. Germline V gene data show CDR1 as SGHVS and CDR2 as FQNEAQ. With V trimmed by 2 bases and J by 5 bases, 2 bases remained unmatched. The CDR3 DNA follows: TGTGCCAGCAGCTTAACAGGGGAGACTGAAGCTTTCTTT. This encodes CASSLTGETEAFF.

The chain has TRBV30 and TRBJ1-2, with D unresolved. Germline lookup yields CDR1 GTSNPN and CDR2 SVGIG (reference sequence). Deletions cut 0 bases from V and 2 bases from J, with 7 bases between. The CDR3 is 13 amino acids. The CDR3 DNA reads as TGTGCCTGGAGTGTAACCAGCAACTATGGCTACACCTTC. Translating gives CAWSVTSNYGYTF.

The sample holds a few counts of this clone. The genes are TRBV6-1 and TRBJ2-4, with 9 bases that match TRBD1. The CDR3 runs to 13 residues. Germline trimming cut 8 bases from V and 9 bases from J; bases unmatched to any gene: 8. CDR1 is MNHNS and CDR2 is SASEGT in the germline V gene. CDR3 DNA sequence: TGTGCCAGCGATATTACAGGGGGCGTCATTCAGTACTTC. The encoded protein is CASDITGGVIQYF.

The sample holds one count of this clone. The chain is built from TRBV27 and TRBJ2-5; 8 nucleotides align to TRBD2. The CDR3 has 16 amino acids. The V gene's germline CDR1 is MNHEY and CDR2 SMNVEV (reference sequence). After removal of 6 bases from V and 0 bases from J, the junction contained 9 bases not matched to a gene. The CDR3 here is CASRDPGLEYQETQYF. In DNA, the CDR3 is TGTGCCAGCAGGGACCCGGGACTAGAGTACCAAGAGACCCAGTACTTC.

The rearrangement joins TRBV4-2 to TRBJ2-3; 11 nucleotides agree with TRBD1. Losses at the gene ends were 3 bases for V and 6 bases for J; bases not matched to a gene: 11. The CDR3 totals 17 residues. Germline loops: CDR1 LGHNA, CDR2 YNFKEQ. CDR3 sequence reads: CASSHYVRDRGTDTQYF. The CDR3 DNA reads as TGTGCCAGCAGCCATTACGTCCGGGACAGGGGGACGGATACGCAGTATTTT.

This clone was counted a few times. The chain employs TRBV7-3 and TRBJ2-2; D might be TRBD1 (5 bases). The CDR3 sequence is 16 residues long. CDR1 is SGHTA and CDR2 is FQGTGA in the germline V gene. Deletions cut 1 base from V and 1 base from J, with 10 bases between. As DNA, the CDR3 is TGTGCCAGCAGCTTAAGTTTGCAGGGGAACACCGGGGAGCTGTTTTTT. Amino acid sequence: CASSLSLQGNTGELFF. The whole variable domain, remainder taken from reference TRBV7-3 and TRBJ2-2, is GAGVSQTPSNKVTEKGKYVELRCDPISGHTALYWYRQSLGQGPEFLIYFQGTGAADDSGLPNDRFFAVRPEGSVSTLKIQRTERGDSAVYLCASSLSLQGNTGELFFGEGSRLTVL.

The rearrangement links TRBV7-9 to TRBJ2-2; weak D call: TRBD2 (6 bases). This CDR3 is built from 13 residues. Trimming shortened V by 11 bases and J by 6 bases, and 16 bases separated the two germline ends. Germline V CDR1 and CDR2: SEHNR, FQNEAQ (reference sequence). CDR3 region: CASKEGNAGELFF. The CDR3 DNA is TGTGCCTCAAAGGAGGGAAACGCCGGGGAGCTGTTTTTT.

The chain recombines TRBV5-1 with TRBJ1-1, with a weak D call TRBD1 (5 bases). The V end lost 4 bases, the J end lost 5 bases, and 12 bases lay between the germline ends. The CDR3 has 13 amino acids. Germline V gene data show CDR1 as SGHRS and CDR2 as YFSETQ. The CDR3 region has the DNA TGCGCCAGCAGCGTCGGGGGAGGAACTGAAGCTTTCTTT. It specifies CASSVGGGTEAFF.

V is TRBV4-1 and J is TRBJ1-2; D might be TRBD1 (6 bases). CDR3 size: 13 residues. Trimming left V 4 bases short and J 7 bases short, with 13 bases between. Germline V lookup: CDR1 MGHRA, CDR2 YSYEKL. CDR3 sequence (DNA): TGCGCCAGCAGCCGTACAGGGTCGATTGGCTACACCTTC. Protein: CASSRTGSIGYTF.

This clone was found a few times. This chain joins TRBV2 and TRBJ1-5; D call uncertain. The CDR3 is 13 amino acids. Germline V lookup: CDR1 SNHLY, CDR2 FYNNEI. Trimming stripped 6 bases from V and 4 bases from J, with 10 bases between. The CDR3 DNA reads TGTGCCAGCAGAAACAGCGTTAATCAGCCCCAGCATTTT. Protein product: CASRNSVNQPQHF.

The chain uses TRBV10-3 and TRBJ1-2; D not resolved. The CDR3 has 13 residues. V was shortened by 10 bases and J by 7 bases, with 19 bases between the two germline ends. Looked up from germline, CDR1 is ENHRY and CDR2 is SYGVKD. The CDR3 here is CATYNLLEPGYTF. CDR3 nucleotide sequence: TGTGCCACCTATAACCTCCTCGAACCTGGCTACACCTTC.

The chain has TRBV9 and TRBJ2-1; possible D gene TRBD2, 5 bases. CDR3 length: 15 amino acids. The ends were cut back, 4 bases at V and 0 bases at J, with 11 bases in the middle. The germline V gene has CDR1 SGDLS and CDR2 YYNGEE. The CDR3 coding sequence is TGTGCCAGCAGCCGGGAACCGGACTCCTACAATGAGCAGTTCTTC. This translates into CASSREPDSYNEQFF.

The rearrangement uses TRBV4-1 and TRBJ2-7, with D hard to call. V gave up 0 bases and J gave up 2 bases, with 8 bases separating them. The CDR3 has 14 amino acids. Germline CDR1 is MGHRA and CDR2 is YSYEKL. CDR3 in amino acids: CASSQDRGAYEQYF. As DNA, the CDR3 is TGCGCCAGCAGCCAAGATCGTGGGGCCTACGAGCAGTACTTC.

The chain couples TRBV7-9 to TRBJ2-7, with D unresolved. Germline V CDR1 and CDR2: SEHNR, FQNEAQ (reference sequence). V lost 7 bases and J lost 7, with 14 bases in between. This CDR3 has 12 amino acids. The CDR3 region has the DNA TGTGCCAGCACCGCTTTTACCTGGGAGCAGTACTTC. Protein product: CASTAFTWEQYF.